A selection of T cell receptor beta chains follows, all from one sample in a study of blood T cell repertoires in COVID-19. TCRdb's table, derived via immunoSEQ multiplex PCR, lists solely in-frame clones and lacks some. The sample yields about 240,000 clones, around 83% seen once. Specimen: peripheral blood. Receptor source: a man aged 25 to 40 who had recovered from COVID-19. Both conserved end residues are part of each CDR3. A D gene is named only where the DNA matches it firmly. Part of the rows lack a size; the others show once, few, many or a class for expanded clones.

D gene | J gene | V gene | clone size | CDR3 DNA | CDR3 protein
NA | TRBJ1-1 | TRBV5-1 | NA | TGCGCCAGCAGCTTGGCCCCCAGGATGAACACTGAAGCTTTCTTT | CASSLAPRMNTEAFF
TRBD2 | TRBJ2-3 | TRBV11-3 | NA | TGTGCCAGCAGCTTAGGCCTCGGGGGGGCAGATACGCAGTATTTT | CASSLGLGGADTQYF
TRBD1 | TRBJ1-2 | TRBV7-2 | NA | TGTGCCAGCAGCTTCCCAGGACAGGGGAAGGGCTACACCTTC | CASSFPGQGKGYTF
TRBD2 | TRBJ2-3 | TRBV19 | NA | TGTGCCAGTAAAGTAGGGCGGGGGACCACAGATACGCAGTATTTT | CASKVGRGTTDTQYF
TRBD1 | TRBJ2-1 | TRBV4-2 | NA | TGTGCCAGCAGCCAAGAATCCTCGGGACAGGGTTATTATGAGCAGTTCTTC | CASSQESSGQGYYEQFF
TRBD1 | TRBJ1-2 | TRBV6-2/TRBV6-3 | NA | TGTGCCAGCAGTTATGGGACAGGGACCTATGTTGGCTACACCTTC | CASSYGTGTYVGYTF
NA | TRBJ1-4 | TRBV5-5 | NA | TGTGCCAGCACCATGCGGGGGGACGAAAAACTGTTTTTT | CASTMRGDEKLFF
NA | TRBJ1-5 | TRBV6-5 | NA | TGTGCCAGCACCCGGGGGGTTAGCAATCAGCCCCAGCATTTT | CASTRGVSNQPQHF
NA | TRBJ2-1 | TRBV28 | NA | TGTGCCAGCAGCCCCCTTGTGGGGGGCTCCTACAATGAGCAGTTCTTC | CASSPLVGGSYNEQFF
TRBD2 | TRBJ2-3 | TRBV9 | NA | TGTGCCAGCAGCGTAGCTAGCGGGGGGGCCAGGAACACAGATACGCAGTATTTT | CASSVASGGARNTDTQYF
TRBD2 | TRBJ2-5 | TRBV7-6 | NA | TGTGCCAGCAGCTCCGGGGGGGCCAGGGTGACCCAGTACTTC | CASSSGGARVTQYF
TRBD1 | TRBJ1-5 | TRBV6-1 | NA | TGTGCCAGCAGTGAAGGGGCGACAGGGGCTCAGCCCCAGCATTTT | CASSEGATGAQPQHF
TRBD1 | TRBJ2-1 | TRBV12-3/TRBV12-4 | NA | TGTGCCAGCAGAGGACAGGGGGCAAGTGAGCAGTTCTTC | CASRGQGASEQFF
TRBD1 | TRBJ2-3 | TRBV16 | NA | TGTGCCAGCAGCCAAGGGGGACAGCCTAGCACAGATACGCAGTATTTT | CASSQGGQPSTDTQYF
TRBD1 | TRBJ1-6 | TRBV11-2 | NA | TGTGCCAGCAGCCTACAGGGGCCATGGGGGGCTTCACCCCTCCACTTT | CASSLQGPWGASPLHF
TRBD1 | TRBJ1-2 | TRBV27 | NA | TGTGCCAGCAGTTCTCAAGTGGGACAGGGTTTTGGCTACACCTTC | CASSSQVGQGFGYTF
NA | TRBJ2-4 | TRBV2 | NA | TGTGCCAGCAGTGTTAACCTAGTTAACATTCAGTACTTC | CASSVNLVNIQYF
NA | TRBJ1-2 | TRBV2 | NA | TGTGCCAGCAAGGGGGACTATGGCTACACCTTC | CASKGDYGYTF
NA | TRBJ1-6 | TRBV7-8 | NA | TGTGCCAGCAGCTTAGCGGAAGGGAGGTCACCCCTCCACTTT | CASSLAEGRSPLHF
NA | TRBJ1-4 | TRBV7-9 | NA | TGTGCCAGCAGCTTAGCGTGGCAGAATGAAAAACTGTTTTTT | CASSLAWQNEKLFF
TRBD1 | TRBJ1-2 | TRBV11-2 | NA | TGTGCCAGCAGCTCTGTCCGGGGGACAGTCGACTATGGCTACACCTTC | CASSSVRGTVDYGYTF
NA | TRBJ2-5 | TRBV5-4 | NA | TGTGCCAGCAGCTTCCGCGCGGAGGAGACCCAGTACTTC | CASSFRAEETQYF
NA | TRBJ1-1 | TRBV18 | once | TGTGCCAGCTCACCCGGGACTGCCGGTACTGAAGCTTTCTTT | CASSPGTAGTEAFF
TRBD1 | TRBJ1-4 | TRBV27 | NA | TGTGCCAGCAGGTCATTGAACAGGGGGCGCAGTGAAAAACTGTTTTTT | CASRSLNRGRSEKLFF
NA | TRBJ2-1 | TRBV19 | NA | TGTGCCAGTAGTATAGCCAGAGAAGCAGGGAATGAGCAGTTCTTC | CASSIAREAGNEQFF
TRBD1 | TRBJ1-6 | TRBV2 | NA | TGTGCAAGCGGACAGGACATCAATTCACCCCTCCACTTT | CASGQDINSPLHF
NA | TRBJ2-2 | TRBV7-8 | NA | TGTGCCAGCAGCTCACGGACAGCGAACACCGGGGAGCTGTTTTTT | CASSSRTANTGELFF
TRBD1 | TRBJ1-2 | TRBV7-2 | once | TGTGCCAGCAGACCCCCGGGACAGGATAGTGGCTACACCTTC | CASRPPGQDSGYTF
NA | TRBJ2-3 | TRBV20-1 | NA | TGCAGTGCTAAGAGGGCAGATACGCAGTATTTT | CSAKRADTQYF
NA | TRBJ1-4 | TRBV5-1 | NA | TGCGCCAGCAGCCCCGAGGCCCATAATGAAAAACTGTTTTTT | CASSPEAHNEKLFF
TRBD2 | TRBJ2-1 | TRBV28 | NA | TGTGCCAGCATCGACGGGGGGGCCCAGCCCAATGAGCAGTTCTTC | CASIDGGAQPNEQFF
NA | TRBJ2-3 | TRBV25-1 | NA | TGTGCCAGCCACGAGGGCCTAGCCACAGATACGCAGTATTTT | CASHEGLATDTQYF
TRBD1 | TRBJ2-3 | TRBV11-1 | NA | TGTGCCAGCAGCTCACAGGGGGAGGTTCGCACAGATACGCAGTATTTT | CASSSQGEVRTDTQYF
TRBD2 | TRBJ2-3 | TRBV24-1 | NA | TGTGCCACATCGACTAGCGGGGGCACAGATACGCAGTATTTT | CATSTSGGTDTQYF
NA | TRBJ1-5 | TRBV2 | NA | TGTGCCAGCAGTGAAGAAACCTGGGCCAATCAGCCCCAGCATTTT | CASSEETWANQPQHF
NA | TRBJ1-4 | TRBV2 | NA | TGTGCCAGCATGGTACAGGGTGCGGCTAATGAAAAACTGTTTTTT | CASMVQGAANEKLFF
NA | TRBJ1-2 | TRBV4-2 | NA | TGTGCCAGCAGCCAAGATCTAACAGCCTCCGTCTATGGCTACACCTTC | CASSQDLTASVYGYTF
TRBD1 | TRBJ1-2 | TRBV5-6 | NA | TGTGCCAGCAGCTCCGGGACAGGGACATATGGCTACACCTTC | CASSSGTGTYGYTF
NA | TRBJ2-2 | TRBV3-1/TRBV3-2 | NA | TGTGCCAGCAGTGCCAACCTACGGGACAAGGATAAGTACGGGGAGCTGTTTTTT | CASSANLRDKDKYGELFF
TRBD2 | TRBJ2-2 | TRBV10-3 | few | TGTGCCATCAGTGGTTCCGGGAGACGGACTAGCCTCGACACCGGGGAGCTGTTTTTT | CAISGSGRRTSLDTGELFF
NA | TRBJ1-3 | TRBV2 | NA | TGTGCCAGCAATAGGGGGACGACAGGCGGCTCTGGAAACACCATATATTTT | CASNRGTTGGSGNTIYF
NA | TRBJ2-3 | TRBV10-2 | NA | TGCGCCAGCAGTGCGGTTACTAGCACAGATACGCAGTATTTT | CASSAVTSTDTQYF
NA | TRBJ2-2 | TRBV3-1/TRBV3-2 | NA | TGTGCCAGCAGCCCCCGAGGGGGTGGCACCGGGGAGCTGTTTTTT | CASSPRGGGTGELFF
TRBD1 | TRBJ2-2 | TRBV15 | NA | TGTGCCACCAGCAGAGATAAGGGGGCCGACACCGGGGAGCTGTTTTTT | CATSRDKGADTGELFF
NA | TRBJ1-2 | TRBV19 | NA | TGTGCCAGTAGTCCGACAGGAAACTATGGCTACACCTTC | CASSPTGNYGYTF